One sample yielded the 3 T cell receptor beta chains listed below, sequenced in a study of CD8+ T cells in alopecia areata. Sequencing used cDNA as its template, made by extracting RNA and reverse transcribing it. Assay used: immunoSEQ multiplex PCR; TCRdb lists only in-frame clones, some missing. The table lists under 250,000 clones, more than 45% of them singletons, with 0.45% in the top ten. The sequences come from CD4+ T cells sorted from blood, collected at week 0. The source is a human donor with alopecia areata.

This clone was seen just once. The CDR3 here is CASHRQGAYEQYF. The CDR3 DNA reads as TGTGCCAGCCATCGCCAGGGAGCCTACGAGCAGTACTTC. The V gene is TRBV27, the J gene TRBJ2-7; TRBD1 or TRBD2 may be the D gene (5 bases each). This CDR3 is built from 13 residues. Trimming cost V 8 bases and J 2 bases, with 13 bases left between them. Germline loops: CDR1 MNHEY, CDR2 SMNVEV (reference sequence).

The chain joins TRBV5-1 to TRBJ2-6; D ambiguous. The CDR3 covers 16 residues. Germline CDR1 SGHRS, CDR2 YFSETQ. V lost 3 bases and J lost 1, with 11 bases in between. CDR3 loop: CASSSSTESGANVLTF. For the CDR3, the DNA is TGCGCCAGCAGCTCTTCGACGGAATCTGGGGCCAACGTCCTGACTTTC.

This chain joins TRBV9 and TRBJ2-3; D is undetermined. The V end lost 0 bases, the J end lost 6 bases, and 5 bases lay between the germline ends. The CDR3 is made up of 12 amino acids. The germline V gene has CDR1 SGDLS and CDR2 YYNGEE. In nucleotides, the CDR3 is TGTGCCAGCAGCGTAGCTTGGGATACGCAGTATTTT. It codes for CASSVAWDTQYF.